The rows below give T cell receptor beta chains drawn from one sample of a study of molecular identifiers for immune sequencing clone quantification. TCRdb fed the PCR reads into MiXCR, producing one record per CDR3 protein. The repertoire holds about 320,000 distinct CDR3 sequences, with about a fifth as singletons. Source material: naive CD8+ T cells from blood, with Jurkat cell RNA spiked in. These receptors originate from a human donor in good health. Some libraries in this study had Jurkat cell RNA spiked in. CDR3s include the opening cysteine and the closing phenylalanine or tryptophan. The D gene is left open where the match is weak. Only part of the rows carry a size: once, few, many, or a class if the clone is expanded.

>.|TRBV6-1|many|TRBJ1-5
CASSVREGSNQPQHF
TGTGCCAGCAGTGTCCGGGAGGGAAGCAATCAGCCCCAGCATTTT
>.|TRBV24-1|many|TRBJ1-5
CATSGKGRQPQHF
TGTGCCACCAGTGGGAAGGGCCGACAGCCCCAGCATTTT
>.|TRBV7-9|many|TRBJ2-6
CASSLVAGANVLTF
TGTGCCAGCAGCTTAGTAGCTGGGGCCAACGTCCTGACTTTC
>TRBD2|TRBV20-1|many|TRBJ2-6
CSATGTSSGANVLTF
TGCAGTGCTACCGGGACTAGCTCTGGGGCCAACGTCCTGACTTTC
>TRBD2|TRBV2|many|TRBJ2-5
CASIPSGMFETQYF
TGTGCCAGCATCCCTAGCGGGATGTTCGAGACCCAGTACTTC
>TRBD2|TRBV9|.|TRBJ2-2
CASSEAGEVGEPFF
TGTGCCAGCAGCGAAGCGGGAGAGGTCGGGGAGCCGTTTTTT
>.|TRBV7-8|few|TRBJ2-5
CASSLQAEETQYF
TGTGCCAGCAGCTTACAGGCCGAAGAGACCCAGTACTTC
>.|TRBV10-3|few|TRBJ2-5
CAISDRSSGQETQYF
TGTGCCATCAGTGATCGTTCCAGCGGGCAAGAGACCCAGTACTTC
>.|TRBV29-1|many|TRBJ2-2
CSVESQGYTGELFF
TGCAGCGTTGAAAGTCAGGGCTACACCGGGGAGCTGTTTTTT
>TRBD2|TRBV4-3|many|TRBJ2-5
CASSRGLAGGRYETQYF
TGCGCCAGCAGCCGAGGACTAGCGGGGGGGCGGTATGAGACCCAGTACTTC
>.|TRBV7-9|few|TRBJ2-3
CVSSLEGFSDTQYF
TGTGTCAGCAGCTTAGAGGGGTTTTCAGATACGCAGTATTTT
>TRBD1|TRBV5-4|many|TRBJ2-5
CASTRQGARRETQYF
TGTGCCAGTACCCGGCAGGGGGCTCGGAGAGAGACCCAGTACTTC
>TRBD1|TRBV12-3/TRBV12-4|.|TRBJ2-5
CASSHRGRETQYF
TGTGCCAGCAGTCACAGGGGGCGAGAGACCCAGTACTTC
>.|TRBV11-2|.|TRBJ1-4
CASSLDYGVSEKLFF
TGTGCCAGCAGCTTAGATTACGGGGTTAGCGAAAAACTGTTTTTT
>TRBD1|TRBV12-3/TRBV12-4|many|TRBJ1-1
CASSSDRGLAFF
TGTGCCAGCAGTTCAGACAGGGGGTTGGCTTTCTTT
>.|TRBV5-6|many|TRBJ2-6
CASSWGSSGANVLTF
TGTGCCAGCAGCTGGGGGAGCTCTGGGGCCAACGTCCTGACTTTC
>.|TRBV28|many|TRBJ1-6
CASSGTALNSPLHF
TGTGCCAGCAGTGGGACTGCCCTTAATTCACCCCTCCACTTT
>TRBD2|TRBV4-3|many|TRBJ2-7
CASSQEIAGSYEQYF
TGCGCCAGCAGCCAAGAGATAGCGGGAAGCTACGAGCAGTACTTC